Below are 2 T cell receptor beta chains sequenced from a single sample in a study of blood T cell repertoires in COVID-19. This table comes from immunoSEQ multiplex PCR, and its TCRdb copy is limited to in-frame clones, with some not included. The table has about 180,000 clones, 70% to 90% seen once. The specimen sequenced was peripheral blood. These receptors came from a man in his sixties or seventies with active or convalescent COVID-19.

J is TRBJ2-6 and V is TRBV7-2; TRBD1 agrees at 8 bases. CDR1 is SGHTA and CDR2 is FQGNSA in the germline V gene. The CDR3 consists of 19 residues. V lost 4 bases and J lost 4; bases outside the gene matches: 15. CDR3 nucleotides: TGTGCCAGCAGCTCGAGGGGACAGGTCTTAACCGGCGGGGCCAACGTCCTGACTTTC. Amino acid sequence: CASSSRGQVLTGGANVLTF.

Only one count was recorded for this clone. The chain links TRBV7-2 to TRBJ2-7; no definite D call. V was pared by 3 bases and J by 3 bases, with 6 bases between. Per germline, CDR1 SGHTA and CDR2 FQGNSA. The CDR3 loop spans 12 amino acids. The CDR3 loop is CASSFVVYEQYF. CDR3 DNA: TGTGCCAGCAGCTTTGTAGTCTACGAGCAGTACTTC.